This record looks at one T cell receptor beta chain sequence and its context. The antigen is not known. CDR1 is SGHRS, CDR2 YFSETQ, per germline. The V gene lost 5 bases and the J gene lost 5 bases, with 11 bases spanning the gap. The CDR3 is made up of 12 amino acids. The data belong to a study of early T cells in non-severe SARS-CoV-2 infection. Across the study: Chains from this unsorted whole-blood bulk RNA could not be paired.

Unique molecular identifiers were affixed to single, distinct cDNA molecules. TCRdb re-called the 5' RACE reads through MiXCR, storing one row per CDR3 protein. The repertoire holds about 82,000 distinct CDR3 sequences, roughly an eighth seen once, with approximately 5.7% in the top ten. Study results and caveats: Comparison of clonotypes with VDJdb favored anti-spike CD8 responses while missing private and CD4 specificities.

The V gene is TRBV5-1, the J gene TRBJ2-7, with D unclear. This clonotype was obtained from an adult who was a healthcare worker with PCR-confirmed SARS-CoV-2 infection or an uninfected control (not recorded which). What was sequenced was whole blood. CDR3 sequence: CASRIPGDEQYF. For the CDR3, the DNA is TGCGCCAGCAGAATCCCCGGCGACGAGCAGTACTTC.